A single sample gave rise to the 17 T cell receptor beta chains below, sequenced in a study of CD8 T cells in ankylosing spondylitis. From the 5' RACE reads, TCRdb called clonotypes with MiXCR, one entry per CDR3 protein. The sample shows approximately 350,000 distinct CDR3 sequences, roughly 14% of them seen only once. The sequenced sample consisted of blood, either unsorted or a sorted T cell fraction (not recorded which). These receptor sequences come from a male donor with ankylosing spondylitis or in good health (not recorded which).

This clonotype was detected a few times. The chain recombines TRBV6-5 with TRBJ2-2; the D gene is possibly TRBD2 (5 bases). The germline V gene encodes CDR1 MNHEY and CDR2 SVGAGI. V lost 2 bases to trimming and J lost 5 bases, with 6 bases between them. The CDR3 contains 13 residues. Here the CDR3 reads CASSYGETGELFF. CDR3 coding DNA: TGTGCCAGCAGTTACGGGGAGACCGGGGAGCTGTTTTTT.

This clonotype has only a few counts. V is TRBV20-1 and J is TRBJ1-2; D gene unclear. V dropped 0 bases and J dropped 8 bases, with 10 bases sitting between them. The V gene's germline CDR1 is DFQATT and CDR2 SNEGSKA (reference sequence). This CDR3 has 12 residues. The CDR3 nucleotides read TGCAGTGCTAGAGAGGGAGGTAACGGCTACACCTTC. Translated: CSAREGGNGYTF.

This clonotype was recorded a few times. This chain links TRBV5-1 with TRBJ2-2, with TRBD2 matching over 12 bases. Trimming removed 4 bases from V and 6 bases from J; junction bases left unmatched: 7. The CDR3 is 16 residues long. Per germline, CDR1 SGHRS and CDR2 YFSETQ. The CDR3 DNA reads TGCGCCAGCAGCCAAACGACTAGCGGGGGCTCCGGGGAGCTGTTTTTT. Its protein is CASSQTTSGGSGELFF.

The rearrangement links TRBV11-2 to TRBJ2-3; 7 nucleotides line up with TRBD2. This CDR3 has 18 residues. V lost 0 bases to trimming and J lost 0 bases; unmatched junction nucleotides: 9. Germline V gene data show CDR1 as SGHAT and CDR2 as FQNNGV. CDR3 in DNA: TGTGCCAGCAGCTTAGAAGGGATTAGCGGGTTCAGCACAGATACGCAGTATTTT. Translating gives CASSLEGISGFSTDTQYF.

This clonotype turned up a few times. The gene calls are TRBV11-1 and TRBJ1-2; 7 nucleotides line up with TRBD1. Germline V gene lookup returns CDR1 SGHAT and CDR2 FQDESV (reference sequence). V trimming: 1 base; J trimming: 8 bases; junction bases outside the gene matches: 19. This CDR3 is 18 amino acids long. The CDR3 sequence is CASSLGSYRGTNSGGYTF. DNA of the CDR3: TGTGCCAGCAGCTTAGGGTCGTACAGGGGAACGAATTCGGGAGGCTACACCTTC.

This clonotype was seen a handful of times. This chain uses TRBV7-6 with TRBJ2-1, with 10 nucleotides matching TRBD1. Germline loops: CDR1 SGHVS, CDR2 FNYEAQ. The J segment lost 9 bases and the V segment lost 1 base, leaving 6 bases of the junction unmatched. The CDR3 covers 15 residues. The DNA of the CDR3 is TGTGCCAGCAGCTTAGGGGACAGGGGAGTAGGTGAGCAGTTCTTC. Encoded protein: CASSLGDRGVGEQFF.

This clonotype occurred a few times. This chain joins TRBV30 and TRBJ1-1; 8 bases are shared with TRBD1. Per germline, CDR1 GTSNPN and CDR2 SVGIG (reference sequence). This CDR3 has 13 amino acids. The trim removed 3 bases at V and 11 bases at J, leaving 11 bases unmatched. The DNA for the CDR3 is TGTGCCTGGAGGCCTCCTTACAGGGGGATGGCTTTCTTT. Translating gives CAWRPPYRGMAFF.

The table lists this clonotype with a few counts. The rearrangement links TRBV15 to TRBJ2-3; either TRBD1 or TRBD2 may supply D (5 bases each). V lost 1 base and J lost 7, with 9 bases in between. The CDR3 is made up of 13 amino acids. Germline CDR1 LNHNV, CDR2 YYDKDF (reference sequence). CDR3 sequence reads: CATSRGDGNTQYF. As DNA, the CDR3 is TGTGCCACCAGCAGAGGGGACGGAAATACGCAGTATTTT.

The J gene is TRBJ2-3, the V gene TRBV5-1; either TRBD1 or TRBD2 may fit D (5 bases each). CDR3 length equals 15 residues. Trimming shortened V by 2 bases and J by 0 bases, and 10 bases separated the two germline ends. Per germline, CDR1 SGHRS and CDR2 YFSETQ. The CDR3 nucleotides read TGCGCCAGCAGCTTATGGGGGTCTAGCACAGATACGCAGTATTTT. This codes for CASSLWGSSTDTQYF.

The table lists this clonotype with many counts. The chain couples TRBV4-2 to TRBJ2-5; D gene ambiguous. The CDR3 is 12 residues long. The V gene lost 0 bases and the J gene lost 7 bases, with 6 bases spanning the gap. The germline V gene has CDR1 LGHNA and CDR2 YNFKEQ. CDR3 sequence (DNA): TGTGCCAGCAGCCAAGATTATAGGACCCAGTACTTC. Translation gives CASSQDYRTQYF.

This chain links TRBV30 with TRBJ2-3; D gene uncertain. Germline assignment: CDR1 GTSNPN and CDR2 SVGIG (reference sequence). CDR3 size: 13 residues. Trimming shortened V by 6 bases and J by 2 bases, and 12 bases separated the two germline ends. CDR3 protein: CACLGFLTDTQYF. The CDR3 DNA reads TGTGCCTGCCTGGGCTTCCTCACAGATACGCAGTATTTT. The full variable domain, with the rest looked up from reference TRBV30 and TRBJ2-3, is SQTIHQWPATLVQPVGSPLSLECTVEGTSNPNLYWYRQAAGRGLQLLFYSVGIGQISSEVPQNLSASRPQDRQFILSSKKLLLSDSGFYLCACLGFLTDTQYFGPGTRLTVL.

This clonotype was recorded many times. The chain has TRBV5-1 and TRBJ1-2; no reliable D call. CDR1 and CDR2 from the germline V gene are SGHRS and YFSETQ. The CDR3 consists of 12 residues. Trimming took off 2 bases at V and 6 bases at J, with 8 bases between the two ends. The CDR3 bases are TGCGCCAGCAGCTTTACAGAAGATGGCTACACCTTC. Translation gives CASSFTEDGYTF.

The gene calls are TRBV30 and TRBJ2-2; D gene ambiguous. The CDR3 is 13 residues long. V gave up 0 bases and J gave up 9 bases, with 11 bases separating them. Germline CDR1 GTSNPN, CDR2 SVGIG (reference sequence). In DNA form, the CDR3 reads TGTGCCTGGAGTGTACGGATATATCGGGAGCTGTTTTTT. The encoded protein is CAWSVRIYRELFF.

The chain combines TRBV5-1 with TRBJ2-7, with D uncertain. The V gene's germline CDR1 is SGHRS and CDR2 YFSETQ. V was shortened by 1 base and J by 6 bases, with 11 bases between the two germline ends. The CDR3 totals 13 residues. This chain's CDR3 is CASSLKLELEQYF. As DNA, the CDR3 is TGCGCCAGCAGCTTGAAACTGGAACTCGAGCAGTACTTC.

CDR3 coding DNA: TGCAGTGCGTTGGCGGGAGGGTCCTACAATGAGCAGTTCTTC. Its translation: CSALAGGSYNEQFF. The V call is TRBV20-1, the J call TRBJ2-1, with 9 bases fitting TRBD2. Germline CDR1 DFQATT, CDR2 SNEGSKA (reference sequence). The CDR3 is made up of 14 amino acids. The V gene end was trimmed by 6 bases and the J gene end by 1 base; junction bases not matched to a gene: 4.

This clonotype was counted between two and nine times. The rearrangement uses TRBV4-1 and TRBJ1-6; the match to TRBD1 covers 9 bases. The V and J ends lost 1 base and 10 bases, in that order; junction bases with no gene match: 8. Germline V gene data show CDR1 as MGHRA and CDR2 as YSYEKL. The CDR3 has 16 residues. The CDR3 nucleotides are TGCGCCAGCAGCCAAGCCAGGAGACAGGGGGAGTCACCCCTCCACTTT. This encodes CASSQARRQGESPLHF.

The chain is built from TRBV7-9 and TRBJ1-2; D is unclear. V was clipped by 4 bases and J by 11 bases, with 17 bases between them. The length of the CDR3 is 13 residues. CDR1 is SEHNR and CDR2 is FQNEAQ in the germline V gene (reference sequence). CDR3 DNA: TGTGCCAGCAGCTCCTTCGCGGGTACAGAATACACCTTC. Protein sequence: CASSSFAGTEYTF.